The 5 T cell receptor beta chains below come from one sample, sequenced in a study of T cell changes during pregnancy in multiple sclerosis. The table came from immunoSEQ multiplex PCR; TCRdb's copy has only in-frame clones and leaves some out. The table shows roughly 75,000 clones, with 85% to 95% occurring only once. Material: peripheral blood, obtained in the third trimester of pregnancy. These receptors all stem from a female donor in good health, enrolled as a control in a pregnancy study.

V gene TRBV13 combines with J gene TRBJ1-4; 8 bases are a match to TRBD1. Germline V gene sequence: CDR1 PRHDT, CDR2 FYEKMQ (reference sequence). The CDR3 totals 15 residues. J lost 10 bases, V lost 1 base, and 8 bases had no gene match. The CDR3 nucleotides read TGTGCCAGCAGCTTAGCCCAAAGTACAGGGGGAAAACTGTTTTTT. Its protein is CASSLAQSTGGKLFF. Full variable domain (remainder filled in from reference TRBV13 and TRBJ1-4): AAGVIQSPRHLIKEKRETATLKCYPIPRHDTVYWYQQGPGQDPQFLISFYEKMQSDKGSIPDRFSAQQFSDYHSELNMSSLELGDSALYFCASSLAQSTGGKLFFGSGTQLSVL.

V gene TRBV7-3 combines with J gene TRBJ2-5; D is perhaps TRBD1 (5 bases). The CDR3 is 15 amino acids. The ends were cut back, 2 bases at V and 4 bases at J, with 14 bases in the middle. Per germline, CDR1 SGHTA and CDR2 FQGTGA. In DNA, the CDR3 is TGTGCCAGCAGCTTATCAGGGATCGTGGGAGAGACCCAGTACTTC. This sequence encodes CASSLSGIVGETQYF.

This sequence joins TRBV30 and TRBJ2-7; D may be TRBD1 (5 bases). Germline CDR1 GTSNPN, CDR2 SVGIG (reference sequence). The CDR3 covers 12 residues. Trimming pared 2 bases from V and 4 bases from J, leaving 9 bases between. As DNA, the CDR3 is TGTGCCTGGAGTCAGGGCAGGTACGAGCAGTACTTC. Its protein product is CAWSQGRYEQYF.

V is TRBV4-1 and J is TRBJ2-1; D uncertain. The CDR3 consists of 13 residues. Germline-derived CDR1 and CDR2 are MGHRA and YSYEKL. Between the trimmed V and J ends, which lost 1 base and 7 bases, there was a span of 8 bases. CDR3 nucleotide sequence: TGCGCCAGCAGCCAAGTTATGACAAATGAGCAGTTCTTC. This codes for CASSQVMTNEQFF.

The rearrangement joins TRBV13 to TRBJ2-2; 8 bases align to TRBD2. After removal of 7 bases from V and 9 bases from J, the junction contained 22 bases not matched to a gene. The germline V gene encodes CDR1 PRHDT and CDR2 FYEKMQ (reference sequence). This CDR3 has 18 amino acids. Written as DNA, the CDR3 is TGTGCCAGCACCACCCACAGGATAGGACTAGCCGAGGCCAGGGAGCTGTTTTTT. It encodes CASTTHRIGLAEARELFF.